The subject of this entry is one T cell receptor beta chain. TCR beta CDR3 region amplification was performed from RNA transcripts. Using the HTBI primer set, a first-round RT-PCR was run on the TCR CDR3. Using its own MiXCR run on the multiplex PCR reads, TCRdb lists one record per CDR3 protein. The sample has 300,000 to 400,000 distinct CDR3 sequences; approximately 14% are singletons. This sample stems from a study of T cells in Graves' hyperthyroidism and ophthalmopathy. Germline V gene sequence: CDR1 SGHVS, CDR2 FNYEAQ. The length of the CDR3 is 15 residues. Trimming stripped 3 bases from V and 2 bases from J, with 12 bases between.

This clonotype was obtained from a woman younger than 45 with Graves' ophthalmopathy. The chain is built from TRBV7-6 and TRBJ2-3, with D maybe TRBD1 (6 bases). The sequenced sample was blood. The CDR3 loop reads CASSFQDRLTDTQYF. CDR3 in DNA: TGTGCCAGCAGCTTCCAGGACAGACTCACAGATACGCAGTATTTT.